The entry that follows covers one T cell receptor (beta chain) sequence. Its antigen remains unidentified. TCRdb used MiXCR to reprocess the 5' RACE reads, holding one entry per CDR3 protein. Among 250,000 to 350,000 distinct CDR3 sequences listed, approximately 8% were seen once. Germline values: CDR1 KGHDR, CDR2 SFDVKD. The trim removed 4 bases at V and 4 bases at J, leaving 15 bases unmatched. The CDR3 spans 20 residues. The data derive from a study of CD8 T cells in ankylosing spondylitis. Study-wide results and caveats: Ankylosing spondylitis blood appeared to carry a characteristic TCR beta motif of several highly homologous variants. It was reported that disease-linked clones were significantly enriched in matched ankylosing spondylitis synovial fluid.

Specimen: blood, either unsorted or a sorted T cell fraction (not recorded which). The V and J genes are TRBV24-1 and TRBJ2-7; 16 positions agree with TRBD2. The source is a male donor with ankylosing spondylitis. In DNA form, the CDR3 reads TGTGCCACCAGTGACTCCACGGGACACCCGGGACTAGCGGGAGGGTACGAGCAGTACTTC. Translated, it gives CATSDSTGHPGLAGGYEQYF.